Below, 20 T cell receptor beta chains from the same sample are listed, as sequenced in a study of human T cells and chemical hapten exposure. This sample's time point: patch test 1, 2 weeks after DPC sensitization. The sample's treatment: therapeutic diphenylcyclopropenone sensitization with weekly scalp DPC. One entry per CDR3 protein results from TCRdb running MiXCR on the RACE reads. This table has under 200,000 distinct CDR3 sequences, around 13% appearing once. Source: whole blood, taken in connection with sensitization to the hapten diphenylcyclopropenone (DPC). The receptor set was obtained from a woman aged 25 to 45 with alopecia areata. Some clones in this sample may be carry-over from other donors' samples.

The chain has TRBV12-3 or TRBV12-4 and TRBJ2-7, with D perhaps being TRBD1 or TRBD2 (5 bases each). V lost 3 bases and J lost 4, with 19 bases in between. The CDR3 totals 16 residues. CDR3 sequence reads: CASSLGLEAGSYEQYF. CDR3 bases: TGTGCCAGCAGTTTGGGTCTTGAGGCAGGGAGTTACGAGCAGTACTTC.

This clonotype showed up just a few times. The gene calls are TRBV3-1 and TRBJ2-7; 7 bases fit TRBD1. From germline, CDR1 is LGHDT and CDR2 YNNKEL (reference sequence). Unmatched junction bases numbered 8, after V lost 3 bases and J lost 3 bases. The CDR3 is 15 residues long. CDR3 in DNA: TGTGCCAGCAGCCACGTAGGACAGGCTCTCTACGAGCAGTACTTC. This sequence encodes CASSHVGQALYEQYF.

The chain is built from TRBV29-1 and TRBJ2-1, with 8 bases aligning to TRBD2. The V gene end was trimmed by 6 bases and the J gene end by 4 bases; junction bases not matched to a gene: 5. Germline V gene sequence: CDR1 SQVTM, CDR2 ANQGSEA. This CDR3 contains 13 residues. The CDR3 is CSVRLASYNEQFF. The CDR3 region has the DNA TGCAGCGTCCGACTAGCGAGTTACAATGAGCAGTTCTTC.

CDR3 bases: TGTGCCAGCAGCGAGCGGGCCCCGGGTACGCAGTATTTT. Translating gives CASSERAPGTQYF. V is TRBV11-2 and J is TRBJ2-3; tentative D call: TRBD2 (6 bases). The CDR3 runs 13 residues. Deletions cut 5 bases from V and 8 bases from J, with 14 bases between. Germline lookup yields CDR1 SGHAT and CDR2 FQNNGV.

The V call is TRBV11-2, the J call TRBJ2-7; possible D gene TRBD1, 5 bases. Trimming removed 3 bases from V and 7 bases from J, with 16 bases in between. The V gene's germline CDR1 is SGHAT and CDR2 FQNNGV. CDR3 size: 14 residues. The CDR3 here is CASSLSDTHLEQYF. CDR3 nucleotide sequence: TGTGCCAGCAGCTTGTCGGACACCCATCTTGAGCAGTACTTC.

This clonotype has more than one count but fewer than ten. V is TRBV11-2 and J is TRBJ2-4; D tentatively fits TRBD1 or TRBD2 (6 bases each). The germline V gene has CDR1 SGHAT and CDR2 FQNNGV. V was pared by 7 bases and J by 1 base, with 11 bases between. The CDR3 runs 14 residues. The CDR3 DNA sequence: TGTGCCAGCACCCTAGGGGGGGCCAAAAACATTCAGTACTTC. Residues: CASTLGGAKNIQYF.

The rearrangement links TRBV5-4 to TRBJ2-7; D is perhaps TRBD1 or TRBD2 (7 bases each). V was pared by 4 bases and J by 3 bases, with 17 bases between. CDR1 is SGHNT and CDR2 is YYREEE in the germline V gene (reference sequence). CDR3 length equals 15 residues. The CDR3 DNA is TGTGCCAGCAGCCCAGGGGAGGGGGCTTACTACGAGCAGTACTTC. This gives the protein CASSPGEGAYYEQYF. Full variable domain (missing parts from reference TRBV5-4 and TRBJ2-7): ETGVTQSPTHLIKTRGQQVTLRCSSQSGHNTVSWYQQALGQGPQFIFQYYREEENGRGNFPPRFSGLQFPNYSSELNVNALELDDSALYLCASSPGEGAYYEQYFGPGTRLTVT.

J is TRBJ1-5 and V is TRBV19; maybe TRBD1 (5 bases). V was pared by 1 base and J by 0 bases, with 10 bases between. The germline gives CDR1 LNHDA, CDR2 SQIVND (reference sequence). CDR3 length equals 16 residues. The CDR3 spells CASSIGQMYSNQPQHF. The CDR3 coding sequence is TGTGCCAGTAGTATAGGACAGATGTATAGCAATCAGCCCCAGCATTTT.

This clonotype was recorded at least ten times. The gene calls are TRBV18 and TRBJ2-3; no reliable D call. CDR3 length equals 12 residues. The germline V gene has CDR1 KGHSH and CDR2 LQKENI. Trimming removed 3 bases at V and 2 bases at J, with 3 bases between. The CDR3 nucleotides read TGTGCCAGCTCACCCAACACAGATACGCAGTATTTT. The encoded protein is CASSPNTDTQYF.

This rearrangement joins TRBV5-4 to TRBJ1-4; tentative D call: TRBD1 (5 bases). In germline, CDR1 is SGHNT, CDR2 YYREEE (reference sequence). V was pared by 2 bases and J by 7 bases, with 12 bases between. The CDR3 has 14 amino acids. CDR3: CASSLGVYGEKLFF. DNA of the CDR3: TGTGCCAGCAGCTTAGGGGTCTACGGTGAAAAACTGTTTTTT.

The table lists this clonotype with a few counts. This sequence joins TRBV20-1 and TRBJ2-3, with 8 nucleotides matching TRBD2. Per the germline V gene, CDR1 is DFQATT and CDR2 is SNEGSKA (reference sequence). After removal of 5 bases from V and 4 bases from J, the junction contained 5 bases not matched to a gene. The CDR3 is made up of 13 amino acids. The CDR3, as DNA: TGCAGTGCTCCGGCGGGGGGCTCAGATACGCAGTATTTT. Translating it yields CSAPAGGSDTQYF.

This rearrangement joins TRBV20-1 to TRBJ2-7; D is perhaps TRBD1 (5 bases). Germline V gene data show CDR1 as DFQATT and CDR2 as SNEGSKA (reference sequence). V dropped 7 bases and J dropped 3 bases, with 13 bases sitting between them. The CDR3 covers 12 residues. CDR3 in DNA: TGCAGTGGGCAGGTGACAGACTACGAGCAGTACTTC. This encodes CSGQVTDYEQYF.

This clonotype was detected only a few times. V usage is TRBV27 and J usage is TRBJ2-1; D is undetermined. This CDR3 comprises 12 residues. Trimming took 11 bases from V and 0 from J, leaving 8 bases between them. In germline, CDR1 is MNHEY, CDR2 SMNVEV (reference sequence). CDR3 protein: CAPILSYNEQFF. The CDR3 nucleotides read TGTGCCCCCATCCTCTCCTACAATGAGCAGTTCTTC.

This clonotype was observed a handful of times. CDR3 nucleotide sequence: TGTGCCAGCAGTTACCCTCCCGCGGAGACCCAGTACTTC. Protein: CASSYPPAETQYF. The chain joins TRBV6-2 or TRBV6-3 to TRBJ2-5, with unresolved D. Trimming shortened V by 2 bases and J by 5 bases, and 9 bases separated the two germline ends. This CDR3 spans 13 amino acids. Germline lookup yields CDR1 MNHEY and CDR2 SVGEGT.

In its sample, this clonotype was seen many times. The gene calls are TRBV29-1 and TRBJ2-1; D gene uncertain. The CDR3 loop spans 12 amino acids. Trimming took 4 bases from V and 10 from J, leaving 14 bases between them. CDR1 and CDR2 from the germline V gene are SQVTM and ANQGSEA. CDR3 DNA: TGCAGCGTTGCCGGTACTTTGTGGGAGCAGTTCTTC. It encodes CSVAGTLWEQFF.

This rearrangement joins TRBV29-1 to TRBJ2-1, with TRBD2 as a possible D gene (5 bases). Trimming stripped 3 bases from V and 7 bases from J, with 16 bases between. CDR3 length equals 14 residues. The V gene's germline CDR1 is SQVTM and CDR2 ANQGSEA. CDR3 coding DNA: TGCAGCGTTGAGGACCCACGGGGTTTGAATGAGCAGTTCTTC. As protein: CSVEDPRGLNEQFF.

The chain links TRBV20-1 to TRBJ2-1; 7 bases match TRBD2. The V gene end was trimmed by 1 base and the J gene end by 4 bases; junction bases not matched to a gene: 7. The CDR3 totals 15 residues. Per the germline V gene, CDR1 is DFQATT and CDR2 is SNEGSKA (reference sequence). The CDR3 sequence: CSARVLAESYNEQFF. The CDR3 DNA follows: TGCAGTGCTAGAGTTCTAGCGGAATCTTACAATGAGCAGTTCTTC.

As concerns this clonotype: Relative to the germline gene, one junction end is altered; a read error may explain this. The rearrangement uses TRBV18 and TRBJ2-5; D unresolved. From germline, CDR1 is KGHSH and CDR2 LQKENI. This CDR3 is 11 amino acids long. CDR3 sequence reads: CGSSVKETQYF. CDR3 in DNA: TGTGGCAGCTCGGTTAAAGAGACCCAGTACTTC.

This clonotype has just a few counts. The chain links TRBV24-1 to TRBJ2-1; 8 bases match TRBD1. Trimming took 7 bases from V and 2 from J; bases not matched to a gene: 6. Germline V gene sequence: CDR1 KGHDR, CDR2 SFDVKD. There are 15 residues in the CDR3. The CDR3 sequence: CATSSDRAPYNEQFF. The CDR3 bases are TGTGCCACCAGCTCGGACAGGGCACCCTACAATGAGCAGTTCTTC.

V usage is TRBV6-2 or TRBV6-3 and J usage is TRBJ1-1, with D unclear. Trimming shortened V by 4 bases and J by 1 base, and 7 bases separated the two germline ends. Germline-derived CDR1 and CDR2 are MNHEY and SVGEGT. CDR3 length: 13 residues. The CDR3 DNA is TGTGCCAGCAGTTCTTGGACGAACACTGAAGCTTTCTTT. This sequence encodes CASSSWTNTEAFF.